The 29 T cell receptor beta chains reported below all come from one sample, sequenced in a study of CXCR3-negative and CXCR3-positive naive CD8 T cells. The libraries of TRB cDNA were prepared using 5' RACE with UMI labels. TCRdb re-called the 5' RACE reads and shows each CDR3 protein once, DNA omitted. The ten top clones account for 0.45% to 0.6%, within a sample of 150,000 or so distinct CDR3 sequences. The sequencing input was naive CXCR3- CD8+ T cells from blood. Regarding subset: CD45RO-CCR7+CD27+CD95- naive CD8+ T cells lacking CXCR3 (TNR3-). These receptors all come from a human donor in good health. Some clones in this sample may be carry-over from other donors' samples.

The V and J genes are TRBV15 and TRBJ2-7; TCRdb outputs TRBD1, but without DNA this stays unchecked. Germline lookup yields CDR1 LNHNV and CDR2 YYDKDF (reference sequence). The CDR3 has 17 amino acids. CDR3 sequence: CATSSNPGQGMSYEQYF.

The chain uses TRBV5-1 and TRBJ2-7; TCRdb names TRBD2, which stays unverified in the absence of DNA. Per germline, CDR1 SGHRS and CDR2 YFSETQ. The CDR3 loop spans 15 amino acids. The CDR3 loop reads CASSFAGLAGDEQYF.

V and J are TRBV6-2 or TRBV6-3 and TRBJ2-1; TCRdb reports TRBD2, a call that lacks DNA to check it against. CDR1 is MNHEY, CDR2 SVGEGT, per germline. CDR3 length equals 14 residues. The CDR3 spells CASSITGSYNEQFF.

The rearrangement joins TRBV6-5 to TRBJ2-7; the D gene TCRdb calls, TRBD1, cannot be checked with no DNA. Germline-derived CDR1 and CDR2 are MNHEY and SVGAGI. CDR3 length: 16 residues. CDR3 loop: CASSPQGSGGEYEQYF.

This chain links TRBV28 with TRBJ1-5; TCRdb's D call, TRBD1, is unchecked because there is no DNA. Germline lookup yields CDR1 MDHEN and CDR2 SYDVKM. This CDR3 region has 14 residues. The CDR3 protein is CASSSIVGGQPQHF.

The V and J genes are TRBV5-1 and TRBJ1-1; absent DNA, TCRdb's TRBD1 call cannot be checked. Germline CDR1 reads SGHRS; CDR2 reads YFSETQ. This CDR3 is built from 13 residues. The CDR3: CASSSGQGAEAFF.

The chain's CDR3 is CASSLSGTGGVEQYF. This chain connects TRBV4-1 to TRBJ2-7; TCRdb reports TRBD1, a call that lacks DNA to check it against. CDR1 and CDR2 from the germline V gene are MGHRA and YSYEKL. The CDR3 loop spans 15 amino acids.

The CDR3 loop is CASSLSGVVSYEQYF. V is TRBV28 and J is TRBJ2-7; TCRdb's D gene call, TRBD1, goes unchecked for lack of DNA. CDR3 length: 15 residues. Looked up from germline, CDR1 is MDHEN and CDR2 is SYDVKM.

The rearrangement joins TRBV27 to TRBJ2-1; TCRdb lists TRBD1, though no DNA is available to test this call. Per germline, CDR1 MNHEY and CDR2 SMNVEV (reference sequence). The CDR3 is 16 residues long. CDR3 residues: CASSISWTGGYNEQFF.

The J gene is TRBJ2-1, the V gene TRBV29-1; there is no DNA to check the TCRdb D call of TRBD1. The CDR3 has 14 residues. The germline V gene encodes CDR1 SQVTM and CDR2 ANQGSEA. The CDR3 loop reads CSVGGDRGENEQFF.

The chain uses TRBV20-1 and TRBJ2-5. Germline V gene lookup returns CDR1 DFQATT and CDR2 SNEGSKA (reference sequence). The CDR3 has 12 residues. This chain's CDR3 is CSASGRIETQYF.

The chain has TRBV7-9 and TRBJ2-1; TCRdb proposes TRBD1, but this gene call is untestable without DNA. The germline V gene has CDR1 SEHNR and CDR2 FQNEAQ (reference sequence). CDR3 length: 15 amino acids. CDR3 sequence reads: CASSLLGQGYNEQFF.

This chain joins TRBV25-1 and TRBJ2-3. Germline V lookup: CDR1 MGHDK, CDR2 SYGVNS. This CDR3 is built from 12 residues. The CDR3 loop is CASSTETDTQYF.

CDR3 in amino acids: CASSLLTGPSNQPQHF. The J gene is TRBJ1-5, the V gene TRBV28; TCRdb names TRBD1, which stays unverified in the absence of DNA. Germline-derived CDR1 and CDR2 are MDHEN and SYDVKM. The CDR3 covers 16 residues.

This sequence joins TRBV10-3 and TRBJ2-2; TCRdb lists TRBD2, though no DNA is available to test this call. The CDR3 has 14 residues. Germline loops: CDR1 ENHRY, CDR2 SYGVKD. CDR3 in amino acids: CAISALTSSGELFF.

The chain uses TRBV20-1 and TRBJ1-1; TCRdb's assignment of TRBD1 cannot be checked, as there is no DNA. The CDR3 is 13 residues long. The germline CDR1 and CDR2 sequences are DFQATT and SNEGSKA (reference sequence). The CDR3 region is CSATEARDIEAFF.

The chain has TRBV24-1 and TRBJ1-2; the TCRdb D gene call, TRBD1, has no DNA to confirm it. Germline loops: CDR1 KGHDR, CDR2 SFDVKD. CDR3 length: 13 residues. This CDR3 is CAPPQGAYDGYTF.

The rearrangement links TRBV29-1 to TRBJ2-2. The CDR3 spans 11 residues. Germline lookup yields CDR1 SQVTM and CDR2 ANQGSEA. The CDR3: CSVQIAGELFF.

This chain joins TRBV3-1 and TRBJ1-2; absent DNA, TCRdb's TRBD1 call cannot be checked. Germline V gene lookup returns CDR1 LGHDT and CDR2 YNNKEL (reference sequence). The length of the CDR3 is 15 residues. The CDR3 sequence is CASSHRGQGFDGYTF. Looking up the rest from reference TRBV3-1 and TRBJ1-2 gives the full variable domain: DTAVSQTPKYLVTQMGNDKSIKCEQNLGHDTMYWYKQDSKKFLKIMFSYNNKELIINETVPNRFSPKSPDKAHLNLHINSLELGDSAVYFCASSHRGQGFDGYTFGSGTRLTVV.

The V and J genes are TRBV12-3 or TRBV12-4 and TRBJ1-4. This CDR3 contains 15 residues. CDR3 region: CASTQRGARNEKLFF.

The CDR3 loop is CATSEVVAEGVDTQYF. The chain links TRBV24-1 to TRBJ2-3; the TCRdb call, TRBD2, lacks DNA for checking. This CDR3 is built from 16 residues. Germline V CDR1 and CDR2: KGHDR, SFDVKD.

The chain is built from TRBV12-3 or TRBV12-4 and TRBJ2-1; the TCRdb D gene call, TRBD1, has no DNA to confirm it. This CDR3 has 15 residues. The CDR3 region is CASSFGSGMGSEQFF.

The rearrangement links TRBV9 to TRBJ2-1; the D call of TRBD1 rests on TCRdb alone, since no DNA is present to check it. Per germline, CDR1 SGDLS and CDR2 YYNGEE. The CDR3 is 14 residues long. The CDR3 protein is CASSVASGHRGQFF.

The CDR3 is CASSLFAMTEAFF. The gene calls are TRBV12-3 or TRBV12-4 and TRBJ1-1. This CDR3 spans 13 amino acids.

V usage is TRBV29-1 and J usage is TRBJ2-7; TCRdb selects TRBD1, and the lack of DNA leaves this call unchecked. This CDR3 contains 14 residues. The germline CDR1 and CDR2 sequences are SQVTM and ANQGSEA. This chain's CDR3 is CSVEDDRMEYEQYF.

The chain combines TRBV12-3 or TRBV12-4 with TRBJ2-1; TCRdb lists TRBD1, though no DNA is available to test this call. The CDR3 has 15 residues. CDR3: CASSPSRDRVDEQFF.

The genes are TRBV2 and TRBJ2-1; the D call from TCRdb, TRBD2, cannot be confirmed without DNA. Germline CDR1 and CDR2: SNHLY and FYNNEI. The CDR3 runs to 16 residues. CDR3 loop: CASSIPLAGGRNEQFF.

This chain uses TRBV15 with TRBJ2-2; TCRdb's D call, TRBD1, is unchecked because there is no DNA. CDR1 LNHNV and CDR2 YYDKDF come from the germline V gene (reference sequence). This CDR3 has 18 amino acids. This chain's CDR3 is CATSRDPPPLLNTGELFF.

The V call is TRBV28, the J call TRBJ2-7. The CDR3 has 14 amino acids. The germline V gene encodes CDR1 MDHEN and CDR2 SYDVKM. The chain's CDR3 is CASSFGGSGYEQYF.